The subject of this entry is one TCR beta chain. What it recognizes is unknown. V was cut by 0 bases and J by 0 bases, with 12 bases left in between. This CDR3 comprises 17 residues. Per the germline V gene, CDR1 is LGHDT and CDR2 is YNNKEL (reference sequence). These data come from a study of early T cells in non-severe SARS-CoV-2 infection. Across the whole study: From unsorted whole blood, bulk RNA was sequenced, and the chains remained unpaired.

Study-wide findings and caveats: The VDJdb matching leaned toward anti-spike CD8 responses and overlooked private and CD4 specificities.

Unique molecular identifiers were attached to individual cDNA molecules. TCRdb re-derived calls from the 5' RACE reads in MiXCR, one entry per CDR3 protein. This table has about 61,000 distinct CDR3 sequences, around 12% appearing once. Specimen: whole blood, collected at baseline. The receptor comes from an adult who was a healthcare worker with PCR-confirmed SARS-CoV-2 infection or an uninfected control (not recorded which). The donor label of this sample is uncertain. This chain joins TRBV3-1 and TRBJ2-4; D possibly uses TRBD1 or TRBD2 (5 bases each). The CDR3 coding sequence is TGTGCCAGCAGCCAAGATGTTCCGGGGCTAGCCAAAAACATTCAGTACTTC. Protein product: CASSQDVPGLAKNIQYF.